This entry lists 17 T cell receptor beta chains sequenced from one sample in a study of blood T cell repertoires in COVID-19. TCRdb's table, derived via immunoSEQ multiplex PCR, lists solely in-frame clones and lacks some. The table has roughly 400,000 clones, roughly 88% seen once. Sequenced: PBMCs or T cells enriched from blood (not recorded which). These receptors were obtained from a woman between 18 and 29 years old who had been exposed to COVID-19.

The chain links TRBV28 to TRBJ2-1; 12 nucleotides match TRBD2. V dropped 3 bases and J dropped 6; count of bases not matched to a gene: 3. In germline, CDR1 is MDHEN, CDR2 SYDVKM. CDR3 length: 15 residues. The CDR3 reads CASSFTGLAGNEQFF. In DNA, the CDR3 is TGTGCCAGCAGTTTTACGGGACTAGCGGGCAATGAGCAGTTCTTC. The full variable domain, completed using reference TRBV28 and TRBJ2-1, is DVKVTQSSRYLVKRTGEKVFLECVQDMDHENMFWYRQDPGLGLRLIYFSYDVKMKEKGDIPEGYSVSREKKERFSLILESASTNQTSMYLCASSFTGLAGNEQFFGPGTRLTVL.

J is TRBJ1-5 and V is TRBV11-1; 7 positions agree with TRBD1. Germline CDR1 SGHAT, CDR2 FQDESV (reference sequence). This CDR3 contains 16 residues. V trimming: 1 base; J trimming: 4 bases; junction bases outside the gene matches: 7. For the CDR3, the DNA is TGTGCCAGCAGCTTAGGAGACAGGGCCCTAAATCAGCCCCAGCATTTT. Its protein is CASSLGDRALNQPQHF.

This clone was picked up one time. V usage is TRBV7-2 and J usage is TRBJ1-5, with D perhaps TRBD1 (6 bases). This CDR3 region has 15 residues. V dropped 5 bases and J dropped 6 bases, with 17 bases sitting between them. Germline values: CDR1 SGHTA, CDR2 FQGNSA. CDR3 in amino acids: CASSPLTGIGQPQHF. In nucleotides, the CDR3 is TGTGCCAGCAGCCCCTTAACAGGGATTGGTCAGCCCCAGCATTTT.

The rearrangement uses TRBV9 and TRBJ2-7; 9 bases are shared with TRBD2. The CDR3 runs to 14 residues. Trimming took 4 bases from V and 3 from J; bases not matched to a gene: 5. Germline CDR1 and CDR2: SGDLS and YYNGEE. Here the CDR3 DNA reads TGTGCCAGCAGCCCTGTGACTAGCGGCTACGAGCAGTACTTC. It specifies CASSPVTSGYEQYF.

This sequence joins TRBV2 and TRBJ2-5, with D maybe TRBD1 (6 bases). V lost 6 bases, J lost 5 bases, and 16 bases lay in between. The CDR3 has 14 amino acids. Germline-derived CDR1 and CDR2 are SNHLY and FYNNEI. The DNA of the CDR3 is TGTGCCAGCAGCCTACAGGGCGTGGAGGAGACCCAGTACTTC. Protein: CASSLQGVEETQYF.

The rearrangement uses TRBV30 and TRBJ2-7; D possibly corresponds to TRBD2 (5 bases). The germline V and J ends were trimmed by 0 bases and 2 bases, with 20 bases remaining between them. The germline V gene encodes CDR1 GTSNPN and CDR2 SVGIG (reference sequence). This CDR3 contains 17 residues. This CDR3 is CAWSVGSGRRWTYEQYF. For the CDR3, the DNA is TGTGCCTGGAGTGTAGGGTCGGGCCGGAGGTGGACCTACGAGCAGTACTTC.

The CDR3 sequence is CASRAASVGTDTQYF. CDR3 DNA: TGTGCCAGCAGGGCAGCGAGTGTCGGCACAGATACGCAGTATTTT. The chain combines TRBV2 with TRBJ2-3, with no clear D. The CDR3 length is 15 residues. The germline gives CDR1 SNHLY, CDR2 FYNNEI. V lost 6 bases, J lost 1 base, and 14 bases lay in between.

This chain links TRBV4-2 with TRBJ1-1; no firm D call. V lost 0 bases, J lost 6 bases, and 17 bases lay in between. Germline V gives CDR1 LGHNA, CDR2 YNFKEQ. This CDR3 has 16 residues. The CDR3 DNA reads TGTGCCAGCAGCCAAGATCCAGGCCAGCCCGGCGCTGAAGCTTTCTTT. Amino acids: CASSQDPGQPGAEAFF.

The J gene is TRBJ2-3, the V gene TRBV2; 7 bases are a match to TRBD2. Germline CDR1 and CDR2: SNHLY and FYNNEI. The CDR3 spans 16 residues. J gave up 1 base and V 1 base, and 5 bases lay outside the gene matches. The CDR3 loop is CASSEVVLAGTDTQYF. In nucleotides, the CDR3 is TGTGCCAGCAGTGAAGTAGTCCTAGCGGGCACAGATACGCAGTATTTT.

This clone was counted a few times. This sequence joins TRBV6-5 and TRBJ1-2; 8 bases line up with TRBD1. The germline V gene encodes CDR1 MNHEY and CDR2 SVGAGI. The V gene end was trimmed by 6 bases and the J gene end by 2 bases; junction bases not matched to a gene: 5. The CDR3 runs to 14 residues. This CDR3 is CASRTGERNYGYTF. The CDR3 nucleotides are TGTGCCAGCAGGACAGGGGAACGGAACTATGGCTACACCTTC.

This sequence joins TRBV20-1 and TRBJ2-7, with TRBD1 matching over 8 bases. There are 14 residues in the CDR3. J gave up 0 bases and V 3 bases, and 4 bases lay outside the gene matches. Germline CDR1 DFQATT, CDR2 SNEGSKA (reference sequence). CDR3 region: CSASWTGRSYEQYF. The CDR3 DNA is TGCAGTGCTAGTTGGACAGGGCGCTCCTACGAGCAGTACTTC.

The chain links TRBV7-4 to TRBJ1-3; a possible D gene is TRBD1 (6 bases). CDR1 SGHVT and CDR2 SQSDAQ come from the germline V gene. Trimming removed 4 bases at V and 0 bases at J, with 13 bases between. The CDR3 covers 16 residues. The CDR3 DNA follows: TGTGCCAGCAGCTCCCTGTTGGGGGCCTCTGGAAACACCATATATTTT. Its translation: CASSSLLGASGNTIYF. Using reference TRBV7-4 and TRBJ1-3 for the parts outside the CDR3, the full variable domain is GAGVSQSPRYKVAKRGRDVALRCDSISGHVTLYWYRQTLGQGSEVLTYSQSDAQRDKSGRPSGRFSAERPERSVSTLKIQRTEQGDSAVYLCASSSLLGASGNTIYFGEGSWLTVV.

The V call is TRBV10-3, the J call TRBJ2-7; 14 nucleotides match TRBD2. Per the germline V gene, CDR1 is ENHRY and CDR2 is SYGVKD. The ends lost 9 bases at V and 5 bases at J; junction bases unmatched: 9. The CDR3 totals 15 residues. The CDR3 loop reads CAIRVGTSGSNEQYF. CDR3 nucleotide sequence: TGTGCCATTAGGGTCGGGACTAGCGGGAGTAACGAGCAGTACTTC.

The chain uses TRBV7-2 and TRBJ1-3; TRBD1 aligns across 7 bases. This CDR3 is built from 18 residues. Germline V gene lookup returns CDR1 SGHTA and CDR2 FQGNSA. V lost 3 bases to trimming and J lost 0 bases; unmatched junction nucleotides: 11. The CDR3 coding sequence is TGTGCCAGCAGCTTCCGAGGGACAGCCTCTCACTCTGGAAACACCATATATTTT. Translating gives CASSFRGTASHSGNTIYF.

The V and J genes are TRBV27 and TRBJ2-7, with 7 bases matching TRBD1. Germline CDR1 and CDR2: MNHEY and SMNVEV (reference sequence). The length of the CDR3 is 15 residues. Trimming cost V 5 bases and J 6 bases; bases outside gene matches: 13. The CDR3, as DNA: TGTGCCAGCAGTCCATGGACAGGTAAAGCCTCCGAGCAGTACTTC. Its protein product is CASSPWTGKASEQYF.

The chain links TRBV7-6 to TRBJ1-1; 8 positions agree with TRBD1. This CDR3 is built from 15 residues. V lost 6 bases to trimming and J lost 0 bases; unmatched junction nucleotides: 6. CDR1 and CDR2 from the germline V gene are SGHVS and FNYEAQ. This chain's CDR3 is CASREWDRMNTEAFF. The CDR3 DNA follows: TGTGCCAGCAGGGAATGGGACAGGATGAACACTGAAGCTTTCTTT.

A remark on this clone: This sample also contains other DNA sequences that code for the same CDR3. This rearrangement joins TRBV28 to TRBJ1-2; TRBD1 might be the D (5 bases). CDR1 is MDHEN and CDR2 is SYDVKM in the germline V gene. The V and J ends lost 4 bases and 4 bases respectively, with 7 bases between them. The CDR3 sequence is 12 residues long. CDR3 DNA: TGTGCCAGCAGTTCTGACAGCTATGGCTACACCTTC. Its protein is CASSSDSYGYTF.